This entry describes one TCR beta chain. The target of this receptor is not known. Base qualities are not recorded, but no much larger clone differs from it by a single base. CDR1 and CDR2, looked up from the germline V gene (reference sequence), are LNHDA and SQIVND. V was cut back by 7 bases and J by 0 bases, leaving a gap of 14 bases between them. The CDR3 numbers 15 residues from cysteine through phenylalanine. Only the CDR3 DNA stays, 45 bases, in frame from base 1. TCRbeta CDR3 regions were amplified from genomic DNA using the immunoSEQ Assay, a bias-controlled multiplex PCR. Under the source paper's analysis protocol: The number of nucleated cells in each sample was estimated by amplification of reference gene primers within the assay. To quantify the absolute abundance of each unique TCRbeta CDR3 rearrangement, sequence reads were collapsed and filtered. For each sample, productive Simpson clonality was calculated by taking the square root of Simpson's diversity index across productive rearrangements. TCRdb carries this immuneACCESS record with in-frame sequences only. Its versions omit some clonotypes, under half of them owing to an unresolved V gene in the studies checked, with the rest unexplained. The D gene and trimming were derived from the DNA, and the V and J assignments and clone size from that table. The sample data list approximately 230,000 clones, and around 90% of these were observed just once. The ten top clones hold approximately 1.4% of the sample.

This entry is derived from a study of blood T cell repertoires in COVID-19 (dated by TCRdb to 2020 to 2021). About the full investigation: The collaborator samples originated in the United States, Italy and Spain and spanned the acute and convalescent phases of COVID-19. Where available, HLA class I and class II types were taken from metadata supplied by the sample provider and were not determined by assay-based typing. Deeply sampled blood TCRbeta repertoires from subjects exposed to, actively infected with, or recovered from COVID-19 were included in the dataset. The sample metadata nearly always contained a de-identified subject ID, COVID-19 status, age in years and sex. The repertoires were released in a freely available public database intended as a resource for research on the immune response to SARS-CoV-2. The prospective study material was composed of cDNA or gDNA derived from T cells, B-cell-depleted T cells, or PBMCs. The samples were drawn from the first 160 participants of the ongoing ImmuneRACE study and from roughly 1,300 subjects provided by 6 global collaborators.

The paper's findings and limits, for the study overall: Clinical and demographic metadata were provided uncurated, with the amount varying by source and participant.

Each collaborating institution followed its own protocols to collect whole blood in K2EDTA tubes. For TCRbeta analysis, collaborator samples were shipped as frozen whole blood, as isolated PBMCs, or as DNA extracted from either sample type. Recombination connected TRBV19 to TRBJ2-3; a weak D assignment points to TRBD2 (6 bases agree). The clonotype was recovered from a man aged 80 or over with acute or convalescent COVID-19. The sample taken for sequencing was peripheral blood. Here is the DNA: TGTGCCAGTACCTCGGGGGATACTAGCACAGATACGCAGTATTTT. Its amino acids are CASTSGDTSTDTQYF.